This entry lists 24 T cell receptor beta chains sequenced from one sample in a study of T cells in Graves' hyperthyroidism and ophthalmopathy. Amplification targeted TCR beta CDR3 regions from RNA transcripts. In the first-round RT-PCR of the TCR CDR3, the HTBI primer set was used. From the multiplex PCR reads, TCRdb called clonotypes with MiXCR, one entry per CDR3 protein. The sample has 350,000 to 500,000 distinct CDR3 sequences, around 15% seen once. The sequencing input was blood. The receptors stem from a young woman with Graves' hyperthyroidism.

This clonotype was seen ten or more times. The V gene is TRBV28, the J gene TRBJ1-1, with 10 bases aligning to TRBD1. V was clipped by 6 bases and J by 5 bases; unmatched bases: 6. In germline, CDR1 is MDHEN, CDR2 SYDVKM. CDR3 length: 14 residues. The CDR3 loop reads CASRQGQGRTEAFF. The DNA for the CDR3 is TGTGCCAGCAGGCAGGGACAGGGGCGGACTGAAGCTTTCTTT.

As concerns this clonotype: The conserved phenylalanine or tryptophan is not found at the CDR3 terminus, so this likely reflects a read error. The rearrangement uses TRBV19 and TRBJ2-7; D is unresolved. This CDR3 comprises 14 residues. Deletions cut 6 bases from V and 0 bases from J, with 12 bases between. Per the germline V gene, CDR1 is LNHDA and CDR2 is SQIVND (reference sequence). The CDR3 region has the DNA TGTGCCAGTAGCCCGGCTGCGAGCTCCTACGAGCAGTACCTC. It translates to CASSPAASSYEQYL.

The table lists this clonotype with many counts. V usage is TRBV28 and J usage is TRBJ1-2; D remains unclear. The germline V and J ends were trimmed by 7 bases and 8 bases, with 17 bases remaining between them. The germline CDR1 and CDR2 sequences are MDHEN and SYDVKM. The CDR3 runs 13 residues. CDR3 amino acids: CASTLRELGGYTF. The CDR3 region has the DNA TGTGCCAGCACCCTCCGGGAACTGGGAGGCTACACCTTC.

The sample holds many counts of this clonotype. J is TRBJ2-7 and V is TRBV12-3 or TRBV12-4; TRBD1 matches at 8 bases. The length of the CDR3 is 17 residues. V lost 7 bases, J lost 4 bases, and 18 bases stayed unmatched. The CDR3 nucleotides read TGTGCCAGCATAGGCGGTCGACCTGGACAGGGCGGGTACGAGCAGTACTTC. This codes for CASIGGRPGQGGYEQYF.

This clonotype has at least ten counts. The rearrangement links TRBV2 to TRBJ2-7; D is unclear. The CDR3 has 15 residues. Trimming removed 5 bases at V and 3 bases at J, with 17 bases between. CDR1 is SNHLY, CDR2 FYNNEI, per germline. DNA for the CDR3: TGTGCCAGCAGTTTCTCGGCCAGCAAACACTACGAGCAGTACTTC. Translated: CASSFSASKHYEQYF.

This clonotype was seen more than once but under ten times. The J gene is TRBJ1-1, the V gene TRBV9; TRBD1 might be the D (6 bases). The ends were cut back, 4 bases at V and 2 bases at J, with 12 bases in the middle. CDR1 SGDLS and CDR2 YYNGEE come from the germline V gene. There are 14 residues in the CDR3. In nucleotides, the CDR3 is TGTGCCAGCAGCTCAGGGGAATTTAACACTGAAGCTTTCTTT. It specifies CASSSGEFNTEAFF.

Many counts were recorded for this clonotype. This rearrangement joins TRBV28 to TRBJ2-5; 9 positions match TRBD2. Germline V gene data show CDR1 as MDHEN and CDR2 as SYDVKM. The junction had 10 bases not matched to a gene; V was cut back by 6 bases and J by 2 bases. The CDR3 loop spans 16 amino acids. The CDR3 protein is CASSLQRTSAQETQYF. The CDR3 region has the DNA TGTGCCAGCAGCCTACAACGGACTAGCGCTCAAGAGACCCAGTACTTC.

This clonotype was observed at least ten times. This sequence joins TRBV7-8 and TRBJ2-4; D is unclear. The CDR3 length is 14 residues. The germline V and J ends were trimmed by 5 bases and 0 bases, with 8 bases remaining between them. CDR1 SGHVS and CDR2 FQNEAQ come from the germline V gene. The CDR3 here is CASSHPVAKNIQYF. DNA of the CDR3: TGTGCCAGCAGCCATCCCGTAGCCAAAAACATTCAGTACTTC.

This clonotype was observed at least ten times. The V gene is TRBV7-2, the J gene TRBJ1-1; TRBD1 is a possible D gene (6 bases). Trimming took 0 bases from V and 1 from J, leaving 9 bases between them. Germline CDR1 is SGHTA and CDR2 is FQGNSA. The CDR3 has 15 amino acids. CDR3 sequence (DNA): TGTGCCAGCAGCTTAGCAACAGGGAGGAACACTGAAGCTTTCTTT. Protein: CASSLATGRNTEAFF.

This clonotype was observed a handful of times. The CDR3 is CSAYGDLETQYF. CDR3 sequence (DNA): TGCAGTGCTTATGGGGACCTAGAGACCCAGTACTTC. This chain links TRBV20-1 with TRBJ2-5; D possibly matches TRBD1 or TRBD2 (5 bases each). CDR1 and CDR2 from the germline V gene are DFQATT and SNEGSKA (reference sequence). This CDR3 has 12 amino acids. V was trimmed by 5 bases and J by 4 bases, leaving 11 bases between them.

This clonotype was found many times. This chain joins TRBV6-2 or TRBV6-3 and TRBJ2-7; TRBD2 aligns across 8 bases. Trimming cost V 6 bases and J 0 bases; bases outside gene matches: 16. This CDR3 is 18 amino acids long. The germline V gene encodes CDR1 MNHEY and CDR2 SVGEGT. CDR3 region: CASSPSPIRGLDSYEQYF. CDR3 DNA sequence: TGTGCCAGCAGCCCGTCCCCTATCCGGGGACTAGACTCCTACGAGCAGTACTTC.

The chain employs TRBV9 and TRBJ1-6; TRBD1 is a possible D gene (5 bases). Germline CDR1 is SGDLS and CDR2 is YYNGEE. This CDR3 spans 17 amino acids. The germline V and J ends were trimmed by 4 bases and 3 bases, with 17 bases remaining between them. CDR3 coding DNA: TGTGCCAGCAGCCCTGGGGGTCGACTCCGCTATAATTCACCCCTCCACTTT. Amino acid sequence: CASSPGGRLRYNSPLHF.

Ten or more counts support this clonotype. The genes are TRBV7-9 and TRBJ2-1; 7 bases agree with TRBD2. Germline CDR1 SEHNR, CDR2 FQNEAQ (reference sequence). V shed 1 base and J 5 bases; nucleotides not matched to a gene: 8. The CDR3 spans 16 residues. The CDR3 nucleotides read TGTGCCAGCAGCTTAGTCTCCGGACTAGATCACAATGAGCAGTTCTTC. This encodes CASSLVSGLDHNEQFF.

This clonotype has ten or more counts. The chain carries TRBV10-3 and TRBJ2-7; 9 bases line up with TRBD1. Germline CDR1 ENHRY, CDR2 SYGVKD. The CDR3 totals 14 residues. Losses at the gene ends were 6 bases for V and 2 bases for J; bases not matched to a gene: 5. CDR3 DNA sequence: TGTGCCATCAGGGGGGACAGGGACCCCTACGAGCAGTACTTC. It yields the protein CAIRGDRDPYEQYF.

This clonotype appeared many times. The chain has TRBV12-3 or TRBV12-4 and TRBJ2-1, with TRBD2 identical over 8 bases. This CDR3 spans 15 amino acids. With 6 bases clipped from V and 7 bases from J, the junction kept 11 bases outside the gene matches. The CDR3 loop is CASSPPAGVGNEQFF. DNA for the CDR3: TGTGCCAGCAGCCCCCCAGCGGGAGTTGGTAATGAGCAGTTCTTC.

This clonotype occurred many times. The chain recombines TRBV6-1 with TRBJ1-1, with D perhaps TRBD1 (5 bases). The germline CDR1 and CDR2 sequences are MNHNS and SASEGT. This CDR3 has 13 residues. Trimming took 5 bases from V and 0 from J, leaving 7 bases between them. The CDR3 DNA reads TGTGCCAGCAGTTGGACATTGAACACTGAAGCTTTCTTT. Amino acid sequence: CASSWTLNTEAFF.

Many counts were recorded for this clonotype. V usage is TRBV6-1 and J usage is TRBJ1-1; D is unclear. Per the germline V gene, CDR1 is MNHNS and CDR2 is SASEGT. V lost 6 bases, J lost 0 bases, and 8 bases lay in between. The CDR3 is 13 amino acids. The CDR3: CASRITLNTEAFF. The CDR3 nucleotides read TGTGCCAGCAGGATTACGTTGAACACTGAAGCTTTCTTT.

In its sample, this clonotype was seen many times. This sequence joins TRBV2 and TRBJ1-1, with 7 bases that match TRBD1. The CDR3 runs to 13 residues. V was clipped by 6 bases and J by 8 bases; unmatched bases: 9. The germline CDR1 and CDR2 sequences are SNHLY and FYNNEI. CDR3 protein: CASSDLGTAEAFF. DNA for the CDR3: TGTGCCAGCAGCGACCTCGGGACAGCCGAAGCTTTCTTT.

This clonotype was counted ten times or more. This CDR3 reads CASSLLGTGQPQHF. CDR3 in DNA: TGTGCCAGCAGTTTACTAGGGACGGGGCAGCCCCAGCATTTT. The genes are TRBV28 and TRBJ1-5; D may be TRBD1 (5 bases). The CDR3 is 14 residues long. V was clipped by 2 bases and J by 7 bases, with 12 bases between them. The germline CDR1 and CDR2 sequences are MDHEN and SYDVKM.

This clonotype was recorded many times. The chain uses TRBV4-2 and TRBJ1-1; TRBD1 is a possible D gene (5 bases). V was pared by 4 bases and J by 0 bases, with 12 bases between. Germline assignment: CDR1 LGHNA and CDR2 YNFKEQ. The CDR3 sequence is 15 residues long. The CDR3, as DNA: TGTGCCAGCAGCCCCAACTTAGGGGTGAACACTGAAGCTTTCTTT. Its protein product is CASSPNLGVNTEAFF.

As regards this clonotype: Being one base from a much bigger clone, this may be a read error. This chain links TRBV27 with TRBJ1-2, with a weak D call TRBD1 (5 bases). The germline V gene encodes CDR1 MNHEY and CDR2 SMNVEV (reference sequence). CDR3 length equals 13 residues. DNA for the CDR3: TGTGCCAACAGTTTAACCGGGACGGGTGGCTACACCTTC. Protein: CANSLTGTGGYTF.

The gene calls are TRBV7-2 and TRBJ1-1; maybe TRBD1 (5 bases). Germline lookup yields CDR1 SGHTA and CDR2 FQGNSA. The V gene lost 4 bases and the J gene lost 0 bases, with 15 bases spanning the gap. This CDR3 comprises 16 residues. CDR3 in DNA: TGTGCCAGCAGCTCATCGCCAGGGATTTTGAACACTGAAGCTTTCTTT. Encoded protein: CASSSSPGILNTEAFF.

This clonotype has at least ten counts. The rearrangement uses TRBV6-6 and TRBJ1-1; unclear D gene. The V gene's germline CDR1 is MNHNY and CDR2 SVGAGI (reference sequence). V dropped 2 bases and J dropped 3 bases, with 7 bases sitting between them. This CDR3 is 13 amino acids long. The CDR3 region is CASSYLRDTEAFF. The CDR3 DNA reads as TGTGCCAGCAGTTACCTTCGAGACACTGAAGCTTTCTTT.

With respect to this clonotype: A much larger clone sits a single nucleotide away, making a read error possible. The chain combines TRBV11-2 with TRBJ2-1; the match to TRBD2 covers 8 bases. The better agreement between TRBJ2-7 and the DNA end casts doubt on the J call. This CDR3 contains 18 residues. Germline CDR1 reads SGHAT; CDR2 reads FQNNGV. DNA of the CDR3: TGTGCCAGCAGCTTAAGGCTAGCGGGTGGGGTCTCCTACAATGAGCAGTACTTC. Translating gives CASSLRLAGGVSYNEQYF.